Given below is one TCR beta chain in context. The antigen is not known. V trimming: 5 bases; J trimming: 3 bases; junction bases outside the gene matches: 8. This CDR3 has 15 residues. Looked up from germline, CDR1 is MNHEY and CDR2 is SMNVEV (reference sequence). The data derive from a study of shared clonotypes between healthy human individuals. Study-level information: The study drew on two women and a few men aged 18 to 49 as donors. Study-level findings and limits: Deeper or shallower sequencing was expected to change how clonotypes are shared among donors.

Ten immunoSEQ deep assay plates were used by the authors to sequence unsorted PBMC DNA. Produced via immunoSEQ multiplex PCR; TCRdb's table is partial and in-frame only. In the table there are roughly 500,000 clones, 70% to 80% of which are singletons. This rearrangement joins TRBV27 to TRBJ2-3, with 7 bases that match TRBD1. Sequencing was performed on PBMCs. This sequence was found in a woman between 35 and 50 years old in good health. Some clones in this sample may be carry-over from other donors' samples. CDR3 loop: CASSARGIGTDTQYF. In DNA, the CDR3 is TGTGCCAGCAGTGCCAGGGGGATCGGTACAGATACGCAGTATTTT.